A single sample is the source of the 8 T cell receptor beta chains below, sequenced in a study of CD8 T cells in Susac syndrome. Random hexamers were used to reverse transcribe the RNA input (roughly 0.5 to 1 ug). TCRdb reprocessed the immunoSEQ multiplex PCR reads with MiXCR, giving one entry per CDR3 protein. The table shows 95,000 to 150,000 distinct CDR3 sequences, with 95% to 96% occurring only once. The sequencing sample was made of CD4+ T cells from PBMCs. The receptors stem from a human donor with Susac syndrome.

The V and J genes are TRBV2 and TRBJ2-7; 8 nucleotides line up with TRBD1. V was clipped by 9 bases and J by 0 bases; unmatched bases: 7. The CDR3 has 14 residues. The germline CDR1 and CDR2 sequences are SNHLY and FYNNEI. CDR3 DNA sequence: TGTGCCAGAAGTCGGGACAGGAGCTCCTACGAGCAGTACTTC. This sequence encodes CARSRDRSSYEQYF.

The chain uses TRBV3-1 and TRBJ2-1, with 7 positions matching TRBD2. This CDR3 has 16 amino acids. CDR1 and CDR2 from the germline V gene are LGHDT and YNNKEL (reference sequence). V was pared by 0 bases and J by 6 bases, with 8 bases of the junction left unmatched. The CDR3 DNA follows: TGTGCCAGCAGCCAAGAACCAGCGGGACGGGGCAATGAGCAGTTCTTC. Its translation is CASSQEPAGRGNEQFF.

The CDR3 region is CASSYPGQNYGYTF. As DNA, the CDR3 is TGCGCCAGCAGCTACCCGGGACAGAACTATGGCTACACCTTC. This chain uses TRBV5-1 with TRBJ1-2; the match to TRBD1 covers 7 bases. V was clipped by 3 bases and J by 2 bases; unmatched bases: 4. CDR1 and CDR2 from the germline V gene are SGHRS and YFSETQ. CDR3 size: 14 residues.

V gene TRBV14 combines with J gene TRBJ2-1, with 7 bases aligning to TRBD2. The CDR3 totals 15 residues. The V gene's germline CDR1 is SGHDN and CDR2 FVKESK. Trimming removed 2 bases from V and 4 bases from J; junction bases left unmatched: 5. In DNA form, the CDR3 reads TGTGCCAGCAGCCAACCGGGAGGAGGGTACAATGAGCAGTTCTTC. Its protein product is CASSQPGGGYNEQFF.

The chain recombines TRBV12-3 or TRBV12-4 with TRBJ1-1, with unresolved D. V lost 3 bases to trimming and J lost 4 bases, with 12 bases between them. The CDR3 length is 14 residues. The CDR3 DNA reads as TGTGCCAGCAGTTTTAACGAGTATACCACTGAAGCTTTCTTT. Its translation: CASSFNEYTTEAFF.

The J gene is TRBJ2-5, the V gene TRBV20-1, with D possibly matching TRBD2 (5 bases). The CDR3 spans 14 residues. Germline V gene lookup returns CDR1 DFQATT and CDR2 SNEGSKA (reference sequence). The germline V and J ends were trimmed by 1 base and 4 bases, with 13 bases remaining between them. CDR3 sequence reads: CSARGFLAGETQYF. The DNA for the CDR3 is TGCAGTGCTAGAGGGTTTCTAGCAGGAGAGACCCAGTACTTC.

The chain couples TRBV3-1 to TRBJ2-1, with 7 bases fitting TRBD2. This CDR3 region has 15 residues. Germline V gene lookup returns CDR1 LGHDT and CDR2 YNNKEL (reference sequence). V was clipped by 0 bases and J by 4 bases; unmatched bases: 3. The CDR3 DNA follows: TGTGCCAGCAGCCAAGACCTAGCGGCGTACAATGAGCAGTTCTTC. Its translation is CASSQDLAAYNEQFF.

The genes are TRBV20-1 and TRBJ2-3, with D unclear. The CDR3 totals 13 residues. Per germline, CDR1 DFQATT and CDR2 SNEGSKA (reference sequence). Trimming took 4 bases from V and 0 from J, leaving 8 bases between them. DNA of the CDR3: TGCAGTGCTACTGGGCCAAGCACAGATACGCAGTATTTT. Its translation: CSATGPSTDTQYF.